This entry is about one T cell receptor beta chain. This sample is drawn from a study of blood T cell repertoires in COVID-19. Looking at the study overall: PBMCs, B-cell-depleted T cells, or T cells provided the cDNA or gDNA that made up the material.

Profiling relied on immunoSEQ multiplex PCR, and the TCRdb table lists in-frame clones only, not all of them. The data hold a few hundred thousand clones, with approximately 83% observed a single time. Trimming took off 3 bases at V and 4 bases at J, with 21 bases between the two ends. CDR3 length equals 17 residues. Germline CDR1 SGHAT, CDR2 FQNNGV. Participants, roughly 18 to 90 years old, spanned around 25 US areas. The sequence was obtained from a man younger than 40 who had recovered from COVID-19. The chain combines TRBV11-2 with TRBJ1-2; D remains unclear. The sequenced sample was PBMCs or T cells enriched from blood (not recorded which). The CDR3 loop reads CASSFRPGTSRFYGYTF. CDR3 coding DNA: TGTGCCAGCAGCTTCAGACCGGGAACCAGTCGTTTCTATGGCTACACCTTC.